This entry lists 24 T cell receptor beta chains sequenced from one sample in a study of naive and memory T cell subsets. General observations from the study: Possibly reflecting memory cells re-expressing CD45RA, a few larger clonotypes occurred in naive repertoires, especially CD8.

Antigen specificity for these receptors is unknown. The beta constant-region primer was an equimolar mix of two oligonucleotides covering TRBC1 and TRBC2. The ligated cDNA underwent four PCR rounds using SP2 and nested alpha and beta constant-region primers. TCRdb redid the calling of the UMI-ligation and nested PCR reads with MiXCR, one entry per CDR3 protein. The sample yields roughly 100,000 distinct CDR3 sequences, around 11% seen once. Sequencing was performed on naive CD4+ T cells from blood. The source of these receptors is a human donor in good health.

This clonotype was detected only a few times. This chain connects TRBV6-2 or TRBV6-3 to TRBJ1-1; D unresolved. CDR1 is MNHEY and CDR2 is SVGEGT in the germline V gene. V shed 2 bases and J shed 5 bases, with 9 bases lying between them. This CDR3 has 13 amino acids. Written as DNA, the CDR3 is TGTGCCAGCAGTTACAAATTGGGGACTGAAGCTTTCTTT. Translating it yields CASSYKLGTEAFF.

The table lists this clonotype with many counts. This chain joins TRBV10-3 and TRBJ1-5; D gene ambiguous. The CDR3 is 13 residues long. The germline V and J ends were trimmed by 0 bases and 5 bases, with 5 bases remaining between them. Germline CDR1 is ENHRY and CDR2 is SYGVKD. DNA for the CDR3: TGTGCCATCAGTGAGTCGTTGGATCAGCCCCAGCATTTT. Its protein product is CAISESLDQPQHF.

This clonotype has ten or more counts. This chain links TRBV7-2 with TRBJ2-7; 11 bases agree with TRBD2. Germline V gene lookup returns CDR1 SGHTA and CDR2 FQGNSA. CDR3 length: 16 amino acids. V shed 1 base, J shed 2 bases, and the junction held 4 bases outside the gene matches. In DNA form, the CDR3 reads TGTGCCAGCAGCTTAGGCGGGACTAGCGGTACCTACGAGCAGTACTTC. Translation gives CASSLGGTSGTYEQYF.

The table lists this clonotype with a few counts. The chain has TRBV20-1 and TRBJ1-1; possibly TRBD1 for D (5 bases). Germline CDR1 reads DFQATT; CDR2 reads SNEGSKA (reference sequence). V lost 1 base to trimming and J lost 4 bases, with 13 bases between them. This CDR3 comprises 14 residues. This CDR3 reads CSARGGHGGTEAFF. The CDR3 DNA is TGCAGTGCTAGAGGAGGGCACGGGGGCACTGAAGCTTTCTTT.

The sample holds a few counts of this clonotype. This sequence joins TRBV18 and TRBJ2-3; D uncertain. V was cut by 1 base and J by 6 bases, with 8 bases left in between. The CDR3 length is 13 residues. Germline V lookup: CDR1 KGHSH, CDR2 LQKENI. Written as DNA, the CDR3 is TGTGCCAGCTCACCACGTCTATATGATACGCAGTATTTT. This translates into CASSPRLYDTQYF.

The chain carries TRBV25-1 and TRBJ1-6, with TRBD1 matching over 7 bases. The germline gives CDR1 MGHDK, CDR2 SYGVNS. The CDR3 has 15 amino acids. Losses at the gene ends were 3 bases for V and 5 bases for J; bases not matched to a gene: 4. The CDR3 here is CASSEPDRDNSPLHF. CDR3 nucleotide sequence: TGTGCCAGCAGTGAGCCCGACAGGGATAATTCACCCCTCCACTTT.

The chain joins TRBV20-1 to TRBJ1-1; weak D call: TRBD1 (6 bases). The CDR3 runs to 13 residues. Germline assignment: CDR1 DFQATT and CDR2 SNEGSKA (reference sequence). Trimming stripped 1 base from V and 10 bases from J, with 16 bases between. The CDR3 sequence is CSARVAGAMGAFF. Here the CDR3 DNA reads TGCAGTGCTAGAGTGGCAGGGGCCATGGGAGCTTTCTTT.

The table lists this clonotype with many counts. The chain recombines TRBV25-1 with TRBJ2-7; D is perhaps TRBD1 (6 bases). This CDR3 has 13 residues. Trimming stripped 0 bases from V and 4 bases from J, with 7 bases between. CDR1 is MGHDK and CDR2 is SYGVNS in the germline V gene. In nucleotides, the CDR3 is TGTGCCAGCAGTGAATATCAGGGGTACGAGCAGTACTTC. Amino acids: CASSEYQGYEQYF.

This clonotype has just a few counts. The chain couples TRBV2 to TRBJ2-7; possibly TRBD1 for D (6 bases). The CDR3 is 14 amino acids. V lost 6 bases to trimming and J lost 1 base, with 13 bases between them. Germline-derived CDR1 and CDR2 are SNHLY and FYNNEI. In nucleotides, the CDR3 is TGTGCCAGCAGCCTCTCAGGGGTTTCCTACGAGCAGTACTTC. This translates into CASSLSGVSYEQYF.

This clonotype was detected a few times. V usage is TRBV6-2 or TRBV6-3 and J usage is TRBJ1-1, with a weak D call TRBD1 (6 bases). The CDR3 sequence is 14 residues long. From germline, CDR1 is MNHEY and CDR2 SVGEGT. Trimming pared 10 bases from V and 5 bases from J, leaving 20 bases between. CDR3 nucleotides: TGTGCCACAACCCGTCAGGGGCCATGGACTGAAGCTTTCTTT. It is translated as CATTRQGPWTEAFF.

There are many counts of this clonotype. The rearrangement joins TRBV30 to TRBJ2-3; TRBD2 matches 11 bases. Germline CDR1 and CDR2: GTSNPN and SVGIG (reference sequence). The trim removed 2 bases at V and 5 bases at J, leaving 3 bases unmatched. The CDR3 spans 14 residues. The CDR3, as DNA: TGTGCCTGGAGTAGGCTAGCGGGAGGAGATACGCAGTATTTT. It specifies CAWSRLAGGDTQYF.

The sample holds a few counts of this clonotype. The chain has TRBV29-1 and TRBJ1-5; TRBD1 agrees at 9 bases. CDR3 length: 12 amino acids. The ends lost 5 bases at V and 7 bases at J; junction bases unmatched: 3. CDR1 is SQVTM and CDR2 is ANQGSEA in the germline V gene. In nucleotides, the CDR3 is TGCAGCGTTAAGACAGGGGGACAGCCCCAGCATTTT. Protein product: CSVKTGGQPQHF.

This clonotype was counted at least ten times. The CDR3 DNA follows: TGTGCCACCAGCCTAGCGGGGCGAGGGGATACGCAGTATTTT. It yields the protein CATSLAGRGDTQYF. The chain combines TRBV24-1 with TRBJ2-3; 9 nucleotides line up with TRBD2. The germline V gene has CDR1 KGHDR and CDR2 SFDVKD. The CDR3 consists of 14 residues. V trimming: 7 bases; J trimming: 6 bases; junction bases outside the gene matches: 7.

This clonotype was counted ten times or more. The V call is TRBV28, the J call TRBJ1-4; the match to TRBD1 covers 10 bases. Losses at the gene ends were 5 bases for V and 11 bases for J; bases not matched to a gene: 11. The CDR3 is made up of 15 amino acids. Per the germline V gene, CDR1 is MDHEN and CDR2 is SYDVKM. Written as DNA, the CDR3 is TGTGCCAGCAGTCCATCGGGACAGGGGAGGAAGAAACTGTTTTTT. Its protein is CASSPSGQGRKKLFF. Variable domain in full (rest from reference TRBV28 and TRBJ1-4): DVKVTQSSRYLVKRTGEKVFLECVQDMDHENMFWYRQDPGLGLRLIYFSYDVKMKEKGDIPEGYSVSREKKERFSLILESASTNQTSMYLCASSPSGQGRKKLFFGSGTQLSVL.

This clonotype was found many times. The J gene is TRBJ2-7, the V gene TRBV5-4; D uncertain. This CDR3 contains 15 residues. V was pared by 0 bases and J by 6 bases, with 16 bases between. Germline V gives CDR1 SGHNT, CDR2 YYREEE (reference sequence). The DNA for the CDR3 is TGTGCCAGCAGCTTGGTAATAGGTGGGGTCATCGAGCAGTACTTC. Translation: CASSLVIGGVIEQYF. Full variable domain (remainder filled in from reference TRBV5-4 and TRBJ2-7): ETGVTQSPTHLIKTRGQQVTLRCSSQSGHNTVSWYQQALGQGPQFIFQYYREEENGRGNFPPRFSGLQFPNYSSELNVNALELDDSALYLCASSLVIGGVIEQYFGPGTRLTVT.

This clonotype was seen repeatedly, ten times or more. The CDR3 region has the DNA TGTGCCAGCAGTATTACTAAGACTAGCGGGAGCTCTGGGGCCAACGTCCTGACTTTC. As protein: CASSITKTSGSSGANVLTF. The gene calls are TRBV5-4 and TRBJ2-6; 12 bases are shared with TRBD2. The CDR3 is 19 amino acids. The ends lost 5 bases at V and 0 bases at J; junction bases unmatched: 9. The germline V gene has CDR1 SGHNT and CDR2 YYREEE (reference sequence).

The gene calls are TRBV28 and TRBJ2-7; D is unclear. The CDR3 covers 15 residues. V was clipped by 6 bases and J by 3 bases, with 18 bases between them. Germline V gene lookup returns CDR1 MDHEN and CDR2 SYDVKM. CDR3 sequence (DNA): TGTGCCAGCAGCTCGGCTGAATCCGTCTACTACGAGCAGTACTTC. Translated, it gives CASSSAESVYYEQYF.

J is TRBJ2-1 and V is TRBV27; 7 bases agree with TRBD1. The trim removed 2 bases at V and 7 bases at J, leaving 11 bases unmatched. CDR1 and CDR2 (germline): MNHEY, SMNVEV (reference sequence). This CDR3 is built from 16 residues. The CDR3 is CASSLVLTGLFNEQFF. CDR3 DNA sequence: TGTGCCAGCAGTTTAGTGCTGACAGGGCTTTTTAATGAGCAGTTCTTC.

In this sample, this clonotype turned up a few times. The gene calls are TRBV29-1 and TRBJ1-1; TRBD1 might be the D (5 bases). Trimming cost V 6 bases and J 9 bases, with 14 bases left between them. This CDR3 has 11 amino acids. From germline, CDR1 is SQVTM and CDR2 ANQGSEA. CDR3 sequence: CSVRRGGQAFF. DNA for the CDR3: TGCAGCGTCCGCCGGGGCGGACAAGCTTTCTTT.

To note about this clonotype: One base away lies a much larger clone, so this may be a sequencing read error. The chain has TRBV18 and TRBJ2-3, with D perhaps matching TRBD1 (5 bases). This CDR3 region has 14 residues. Germline V gene lookup returns CDR1 KGHSH and CDR2 LQKENI. The ends were cut back, 4 bases at V and 4 bases at J, with 12 bases in the middle. CDR3 amino acids: CASSQGIGPDTQYF. CDR3 bases: TGTGCCAGCTCACAGGGGATAGGTCCAGATACGCAGTATTTT. The full variable domain, with the rest looked up from reference TRBV18 and TRBJ2-3, is NAGVMQNPRHLVRRRGQEARLRCSPMKGHSHVYWYRQLPEEGLKFMVYLQKENIIDESGMPKERFSAEFPKEGPSILRIQQVVRGDSAAYFCASSQGIGPDTQYFGPGTRLTVL.

The gene calls are TRBV5-3 and TRBJ2-1; 7 bases match TRBD2. TRBV5-3 belongs to the ORF category, with a function that is uncertain. The V segment lost 5 bases and the J segment 6 bases; nucleotides outside the gene matches: 11. This CDR3 has 15 amino acids. The CDR3 nucleotides are TGTGCCAGAAGACCCGGGACTATCCGCCCCAATGAGCAGTTCTTC. This encodes CARRPGTIRPNEQFF.

This clonotype was observed a handful of times. This chain links TRBV7-4 with TRBJ1-5; D is unclear. Germline values: CDR1 SGHVT, CDR2 SQSDAQ. This CDR3 is built from 15 residues. V was trimmed by 5 bases and J by 0 bases, leaving 11 bases between them. The CDR3 sequence is CASSPSYYSNQPQHF. The CDR3, as DNA: TGTGCCAGCAGCCCCTCGTATTATAGCAATCAGCCCCAGCATTTT. Using reference TRBV7-4 and TRBJ1-5 for the parts outside the CDR3, the full variable domain is GAGVSQSPRYKVAKRGRDVALRCDSISGHVTLYWYRQTLGQGSEVLTYSQSDAQRDKSGRPSGRFSAERPERSVSTLKIQRTEQGDSAVYLCASSPSYYSNQPQHFGDGTRLSIL.

The chain has TRBV21-1 and TRBJ2-5; TRBD2 was called by the table and not checked on the DNA. TRBV21-1 is annotated as a pseudogene. The CDR3 loop spans 16 amino acids. The CDR3 reads CASSRGLAGDQETQYF. In DNA form, the CDR3 reads TGTGCCAGCAGCAGGGGACTAGCGGGGGATCAAGAGACCCAGTACTTC.

The chain has TRBV2 and TRBJ2-2; the D gene is possibly TRBD1 (6 bases). The germline gives CDR1 SNHLY, CDR2 FYNNEI. V gave up 4 bases and J gave up 0 bases, with 6 bases separating them. This CDR3 has 14 residues. The CDR3 DNA follows: TGTGCCAGCAGTGGGACAGCGAACACCGGGGAGCTGTTTTTT. Translated: CASSGTANTGELFF.